One TCR beta chain is described in this entry. Its antigen is still unknown. Assay used: immunoSEQ multiplex PCR; TCRdb lists only in-frame clones, some missing. The sample has hundreds of thousands of clones, 92% seen once. In the naive CD8 group, cells lacked CD45RO and were positively selected for CCR7, so terminally differentiated effector memory CD45RA+ cells were left out. This specimen belongs to a study of shared clonotypes between healthy human individuals. Study results and caveats: Naive CD4 clonotypes were shared across a handful of donors at approximately 5.3%.

The junction had 4 bases not matched to a gene; V was cut back by 3 bases and J by 0 bases. CDR1 and CDR2 (germline): MDHEN, SYDVKM. This CDR3 is built from 17 residues. The material sequenced was naive CD8+ T cells sorted from blood. The V and J genes are TRBV28 and TRBJ2-1; 11 nucleotides match TRBD2. The TCR originated in a man aged 30-40 years in good health. CDR3 amino acids: CASSFGSGRGSYNEQFF. Here the CDR3 DNA reads TGTGCCAGCAGTTTTGGTAGCGGGAGGGGCTCCTACAATGAGCAGTTCTTC.